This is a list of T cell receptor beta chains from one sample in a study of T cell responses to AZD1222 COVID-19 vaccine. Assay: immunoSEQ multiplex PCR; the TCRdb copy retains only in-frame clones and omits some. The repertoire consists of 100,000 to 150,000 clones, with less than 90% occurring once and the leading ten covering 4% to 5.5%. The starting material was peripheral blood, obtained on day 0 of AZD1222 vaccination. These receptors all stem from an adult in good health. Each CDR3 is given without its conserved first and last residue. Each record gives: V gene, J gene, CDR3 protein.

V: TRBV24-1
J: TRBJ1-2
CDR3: ATSGGTGAIYGYT

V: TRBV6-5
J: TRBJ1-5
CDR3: ASRPAGGNQPQH

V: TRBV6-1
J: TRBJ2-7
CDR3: ASSEAPGEAYEQY

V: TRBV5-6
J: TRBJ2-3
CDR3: ASSLRAGVGTDTQY

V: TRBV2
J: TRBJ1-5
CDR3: ASSPIISNQPQH

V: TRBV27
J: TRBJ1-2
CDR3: ASRGYYGYT

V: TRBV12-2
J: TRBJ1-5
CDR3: ASRFWTGFISNQPQH

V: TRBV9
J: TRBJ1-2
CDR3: ASNGEGPANYGYT

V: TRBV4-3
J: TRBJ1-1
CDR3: ASSQDLGVTEAF

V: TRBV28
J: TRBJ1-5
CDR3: ASSLGQKGQPQH

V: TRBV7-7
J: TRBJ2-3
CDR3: ASSLSGTDTQY

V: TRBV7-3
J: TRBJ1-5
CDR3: ASSLDSNQPQH

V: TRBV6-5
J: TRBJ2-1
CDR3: ASTTGGEQF

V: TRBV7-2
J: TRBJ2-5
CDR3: ASSLVAEETQY

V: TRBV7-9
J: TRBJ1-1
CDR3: ASSLAETGGFSEAF

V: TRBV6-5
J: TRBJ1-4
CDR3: ASRLSNEKLF

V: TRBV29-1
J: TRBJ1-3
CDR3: SGTSGNTIY

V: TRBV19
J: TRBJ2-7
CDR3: ASSMTGSGEQY

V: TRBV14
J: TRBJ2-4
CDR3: ASSQNDGNIQY

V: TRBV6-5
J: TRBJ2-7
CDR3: ASSYRDNRYEQY

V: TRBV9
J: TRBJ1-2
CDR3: ASSPDRGYGYT

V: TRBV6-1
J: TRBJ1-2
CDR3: ASSEAQGYNYGYT

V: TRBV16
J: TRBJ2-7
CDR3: ASSQGNEQY

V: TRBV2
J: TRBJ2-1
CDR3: ASSSRRDVGF

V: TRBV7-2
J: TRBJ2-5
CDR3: ASSAGAQETQY

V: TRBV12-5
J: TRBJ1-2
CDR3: ASGLDRWGYT

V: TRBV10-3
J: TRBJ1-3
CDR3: AISPPGTGSPGNTIY

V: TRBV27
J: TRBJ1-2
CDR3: ASSLTERQGSYYGYT

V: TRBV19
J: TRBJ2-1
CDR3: ASRTSGAIHNEQF

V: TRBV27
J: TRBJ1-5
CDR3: ASSLSLDQPQH

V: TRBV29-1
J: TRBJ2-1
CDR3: SVDGHREQF

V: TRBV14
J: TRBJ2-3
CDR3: ASSQYTDTQY

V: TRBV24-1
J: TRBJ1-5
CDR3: ATSGGGLNQPQH

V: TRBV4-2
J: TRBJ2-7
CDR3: ASSQAADTSGTIAPR

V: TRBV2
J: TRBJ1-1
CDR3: ASTLRNTEAF

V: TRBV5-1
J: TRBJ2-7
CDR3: ASSPHRTASYEQY

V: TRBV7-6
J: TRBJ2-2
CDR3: ASSAGHLNTGELF